This T cell receptor (beta chain) was identified during a study of blood T cell repertoires in COVID-19. Background on the study: PBMCs, B-cell-depleted T cells, or T cells were the source of the cDNA or gDNA that made up the material.

Only in-frame clones appear in the TCRdb table, and some are missing; sequencing was by immunoSEQ multiplex PCR. The sample yields approximately 290,000 clones, around 82% seen once. After removal of 6 bases from V and 8 bases from J, the junction contained 15 bases not matched to a gene. Looked up from germline, CDR1 is SGHAT and CDR2 is FQNNGV. CDR3 length: 17 residues. The sequencing sample was made of peripheral blood. This clonotype was sampled from a person aged 70 to 79 with COVID-19, enrolled during active disease. V gene TRBV11-2 combines with J gene TRBJ1-4; 10 bases map to TRBD1. CDR3 sequence reads: CASSRSGTGVVEEKLFF. The CDR3, as DNA: TGTGCCAGCAGTCGGTCCGGGACAGGGGTTGTGGAGGAAAAACTGTTTTTT.